The 21 T cell receptor beta chains reported below all come from one sample, sequenced in a study of T cells in Graves' hyperthyroidism and ophthalmopathy. TCR beta CDR3 sequences were amplified from RNA transcripts. First-round RT-PCR of the TCR CDR3 relied on the HTBI primer set. TCRdb recomputed calls from the multiplex PCR reads with MiXCR, one row per CDR3 protein. The sample records 380,000 or so distinct CDR3 sequences, around 13% being singletons. The source material was blood. All receptors derive from a woman aged 25 to 39 with Graves' hyperthyroidism.

This clonotype was observed a handful of times. The rearrangement links TRBV6-2 or TRBV6-3 to TRBJ2-5; unclear D gene. The length of the CDR3 is 12 residues. Germline V gene data show CDR1 as MNHEY and CDR2 as SVGEGT. V was clipped by 5 bases and J by 2 bases, with 6 bases between them. CDR3 DNA: TGTGCCAGCAGTGACAAGCAAGAGACCCAGTACTTC. This sequence encodes CASSDKQETQYF.

There are many counts of this clonotype. The chain combines TRBV2 with TRBJ2-1; no definite D call. Germline CDR1 and CDR2: SNHLY and FYNNEI. Trimming shortened V by 7 bases and J by 0 bases, and 10 bases separated the two germline ends. There are 14 residues in the CDR3. For the CDR3, the DNA is TGTGCCAGCAAAATCCCGGACTCCTACAATGAGCAGTTCTTC. Its translation is CASKIPDSYNEQFF.

The chain combines TRBV20-1 with TRBJ2-3; 9 bases match TRBD2. J gave up 2 bases and V 1 base, and 4 bases lay outside the gene matches. The length of the CDR3 is 15 residues. Germline-derived CDR1 and CDR2 are DFQATT and SNEGSKA (reference sequence). CDR3 region: CSARALAGNTDTQYF. CDR3 in DNA: TGCAGTGCTAGAGCTCTAGCGGGAAACACAGATACGCAGTATTTT.

CDR3 DNA: TGTGCCAGCTCAACCAGAACCGGGGCCGTGAGCCCGAACACTGAAGCTTTCTTT. The encoded protein is CASSTRTGAVSPNTEAFF. J is TRBJ1-1 and V is TRBV11-1, with D possibly TRBD1 on 5 matching bases. The ends were cut back, 8 bases at V and 1 base at J, with 26 bases in the middle. Germline V lookup: CDR1 SGHAT, CDR2 FQDESV (reference sequence). The CDR3 is made up of 18 amino acids.

This clonotype was seen ten or more times. This sequence joins TRBV11-2 and TRBJ2-5; the match to TRBD2 covers 7 bases. V was clipped by 5 bases and J by 2 bases; unmatched bases: 5. This CDR3 has 14 amino acids. Germline CDR1 reads SGHAT; CDR2 reads FQNNGV. The CDR3 loop reads CASSEPGGQETQYF. CDR3 DNA: TGTGCCAGCAGCGAGCCCGGGGGGCAAGAGACCCAGTACTTC. Combining the CDR3 with reference TRBV11-2 and TRBJ2-5 gives the whole variable domain EAGVAQSPRYKIIEKRQSVAFWCNPISGHATLYWYQQILGQGPKLLIQFQNNGVVDDSQLPKDRFSAERLKGVDSTLKIQPAKLEDSAVYLCASSEPGGQETQYFGPGTRLLVL.

This chain joins TRBV25-1 and TRBJ2-7, with D perhaps TRBD2 (6 bases). The V end was cut by 8 bases, the J end by 0 bases, with 32 bases between. The CDR3 length is 20 residues. The germline gives CDR1 MGHDK, CDR2 SYGVNS. The CDR3 DNA reads as TGTGCCAGCTCCGACGTTGCGGGCGGGACCGTACGACGAAGCTCCTACGAGCAGTACTTC. It specifies CASSDVAGGTVRRSSYEQYF.

This clonotype was observed a handful of times. The chain joins TRBV4-3 to TRBJ2-7, with a weak D call TRBD1 (6 bases). Trimming removed 0 bases at V and 0 bases at J, with 12 bases between. The CDR3 loop spans 16 amino acids. CDR1 LGHNA and CDR2 YSLEER come from the germline V gene. CDR3 region: CASSQERDTLSYEQYF. In DNA, the CDR3 is TGCGCCAGCAGCCAAGAGAGGGACACCCTCTCCTACGAGCAGTACTTC.

This clonotype was found many times. The chain recombines TRBV12-3 or TRBV12-4 with TRBJ2-5, with 7 bases identical to TRBD1. V dropped 8 bases and J dropped 3; count of bases not matched to a gene: 3. The CDR3 has 12 amino acids. The DNA for the CDR3 is TGTGCCAGCGGGACAGCCAAAGAGACCCAGTACTTC. Translating gives CASGTAKETQYF.

This clonotype has at least ten counts. The CDR3 coding sequence is TGTGCCAGCAGCTTAGCGCCTTGGGGTTACAATGAGCAGTTCTTC. Translated, it gives CASSLAPWGYNEQFF. This chain uses TRBV11-2 with TRBJ2-1; no reliable D call. The CDR3 contains 15 residues. The germline V and J ends were trimmed by 1 base and 4 bases, with 11 bases remaining between them. CDR1 is SGHAT, CDR2 FQNNGV, per germline.

This clonotype was counted at least ten times. The chain links TRBV3-1 to TRBJ2-7, with a possible D match to TRBD2 (5 bases). The CDR3 contains 14 residues. The germline CDR1 and CDR2 sequences are LGHDT and YNNKEL (reference sequence). V was clipped by 0 bases and J by 6 bases, with 12 bases between them. CDR3 bases: TGTGCCAGCAGCCAAGAAGGGAGCAGGCCCGAGCAGTACTTC. This encodes CASSQEGSRPEQYF.

This clonotype was seen at least ten times. This chain uses TRBV15 with TRBJ2-1; TRBD2 might be the D (6 bases). Trimming cost V 3 bases and J 5 bases, with 11 bases left between them. This CDR3 has 14 residues. CDR1 is LNHNV, CDR2 YYDKDF, per germline (reference sequence). The CDR3 here is CATSSSAGHNEQFF. The CDR3 DNA sequence: TGTGCCACCAGCAGCTCAGCGGGTCACAATGAGCAGTTCTTC.

The V gene is TRBV4-3, the J gene TRBJ1-6; D is uncertain. In germline, CDR1 is LGHNA, CDR2 YSLEER. Between the trimmed V and J ends, which lost 0 bases and 5 bases, there was a span of 5 bases. There are 14 residues in the CDR3. The CDR3 nucleotides are TGCGCCAGCAGCCAAGACAGTGATAATTCACCCCTCCACTTT. Protein sequence: CASSQDSDNSPLHF.

This clonotype was observed many times. This chain joins TRBV28 and TRBJ1-5, with 9 bases matching TRBD1. Germline assignment: CDR1 MDHEN and CDR2 SYDVKM. Unmatched junction bases numbered 12, after V lost 7 bases and J lost 2 bases. This CDR3 is built from 17 residues. The CDR3 DNA sequence: TGTGCCAGCAAACCCGGACAGGGGCTTTTGGGCAATCAGCCCCAGCATTTT. It translates to CASKPGQGLLGNQPQHF.

There are many counts of this clonotype. V gene TRBV6-1 combines with J gene TRBJ1-5; D is possibly TRBD1 (6 bases). V lost 6 bases and J lost 0, with 9 bases in between. The CDR3 runs to 14 residues. From germline, CDR1 is MNHNS and CDR2 SASEGT. The DNA for the CDR3 is TGTGCCAGCAGGGACAGCGCTAGCAATCAGCCCCAGCATTTT. It codes for CASRDSASNQPQHF.

There are a few counts of this clonotype. The CDR3 loop reads CAWSASLVETQYF. CDR3 sequence (DNA): TGTGCCTGGAGTGCCTCACTAGTGGAGACCCAGTACTTC. The chain is built from TRBV30 and TRBJ2-5; D may be TRBD2 (5 bases). Between the trimmed V and J ends, which lost 1 base and 5 bases, there was a span of 11 bases. The CDR3 extends over 13 amino acids. CDR1 GTSNPN and CDR2 SVGIG come from the germline V gene (reference sequence).

This clonotype was observed a handful of times. The J gene is TRBJ2-5, the V gene TRBV7-9; D is possibly TRBD2 (6 bases). Trimming removed 1 base at V and 5 bases at J, with 14 bases between. The CDR3 has 15 amino acids. Germline V lookup: CDR1 SEHNR, CDR2 FQNEAQ (reference sequence). For the CDR3, the DNA is TGTGCCAGCAGCTTAGTCGGGAGTGGTGGGGAGACCCAGTACTTC. Protein: CASSLVGSGGETQYF.

This clonotype came up many times. The gene calls are TRBV6-2 or TRBV6-3 and TRBJ2-5, with 8 bases that match TRBD1. The CDR3 totals 16 residues. CDR1 is MNHEY, CDR2 SVGEGT, per germline. Trimming cost V 0 bases and J 5 bases; bases outside gene matches: 8. The CDR3 sequence: CASSYSTDRVEETQYF. CDR3 nucleotides: TGTGCCAGCAGTTACTCGACGGACAGGGTGGAGGAGACCCAGTACTTC.

With respect to this clonotype: This sequence may be a read error, since a much larger clone differs from it by one base. The chain uses TRBV6-5 and TRBJ2-2; 8 bases align to TRBD2. Germline V CDR1 and CDR2: MNHEY, SVGAGI. The length of the CDR3 is 14 residues. The V segment lost 7 bases and the J segment 3 bases; nucleotides outside the gene matches: 4. The CDR3 nucleotides are TGTGCCAGCAATTTGACTAGCGACACCGGGGAGCTGTTTTTT. Residues: CASNLTSDTGELFF.

This clonotype was detected many times. V and J are TRBV6-1 and TRBJ1-5, with unresolved D. The CDR3 loop spans 13 amino acids. CDR1 MNHNS and CDR2 SASEGT come from the germline V gene. The V gene lost 9 bases and the J gene lost 4 bases, with 13 bases spanning the gap. This CDR3 is CARPRVGNQPQHF. The CDR3 nucleotides are TGTGCCAGACCGAGAGTGGGGAATCAGCCCCAGCATTTT.

This clonotype was seen repeatedly, ten times or more. The chain joins TRBV12-3 or TRBV12-4 to TRBJ1-1; D is unresolved. This CDR3 spans 12 amino acids. V was cut by 7 bases and J by 0 bases, with 6 bases left in between. The DNA of the CDR3 is TGTGCCAGCACCGTTTTGAACACTGAAGCTTTCTTT. Its translation is CASTVLNTEAFF.

This clonotype was seen repeatedly, ten times or more. V gene TRBV6-1 combines with J gene TRBJ1-1; weak D call: TRBD1 (5 bases). Trimming stripped 10 bases from V and 11 bases from J, with 20 bases between. This CDR3 is 12 amino acids long. Germline V gene lookup returns CDR1 MNHNS and CDR2 SASEGT. CDR3 DNA: TGTGCCACCCTTGGGGCGCCTGGGACGGCTTTCTTT. It translates to CATLGAPGTAFF.